This T cell receptor beta chain was sequenced in a study of T cells in Graves' hyperthyroidism and ophthalmopathy. Germline V gene data show CDR1 as DFQATT and CDR2 as SNEGSKA (reference sequence). CDR3 length: 14 residues. J lost 3 bases, V lost 0 bases, and 2 bases had no gene match. The TCR beta CDR3 regions underwent amplification using RNA transcripts as the source. Using the HTBI primer set, a first-round RT-PCR was run on the TCR CDR3. TCRdb analysed the multiplex PCR reads with MiXCR anew, one entry per CDR3 protein. Of about 400,000 distinct CDR3 sequences listed, around 14% were seen once; the top ten hold over 8.5%. Each diagnosis was grounded in clinical symptoms, serum thyroxine and TRAb, thyroid ultrasound, and orbital computed tomography.

This sequence joins TRBV20-1 and TRBJ2-1; TRBD2 aligns across 7 bases. Sequenced material: blood. The sequence was obtained from a woman aged 18-29 years with Graves' hyperthyroidism. The CDR3 is CSAREAGSYNEQFF. CDR3 DNA: TGCAGTGCTAGAGAAGCGGGGAGCTACAATGAGCAGTTCTTC.